The rows below give T cell receptor beta chains drawn from one sample of a study of cytomegalovirus exposure and HLA in healthy donors. Sequenced by immunoSEQ multiplex PCR; TCRdb stores in-frame clones only, minus some. The sample consists of 65,000 to 95,000 clones, 78% of them appearing once. Sequencing used PBMCs. The receptor source for this set is a male donor in good health and CMV-seropositive. The CDR3 runs from the conserved cysteine through the conserved F or W. D genes are given only for firm matches. A row's size may be missing; if present it is once, few, many or a size class.

v_call	j_call	d_call	clone_size	cdr3_aa	cdr3_nt
TRBV5-4	TRBJ2-2	TRBD2	few	CASSTGTSRTGELFF	TGTGCCAGCAGCACGGGGACTAGTAGGACCGGGGAGCTGTTTTTT
TRBV5-6	TRBJ1-1	-	-	CASSRGSFRDTEAFF	TGTGCCAGCAGCCGAGGGAGCTTTAGGGACACTGAAGCTTTCTTT
TRBV7-6	TRBJ2-1	TRBD1	-	CASSLKRGQSEQFF	TGTGCCAGCAGCTTAAAAAGGGGGCAGAGTGAGCAGTTCTTC
TRBV5-4	TRBJ2-1	TRBD1	-	CASSFGQGDYNEQFF	TGTGCCAGCAGCTTCGGGCAGGGGGACTACAATGAGCAGTTCTTC
TRBV7-2	TRBJ1-2	-	once	CASSPHAGVRGYTF	TGTGCCAGCAGCCCACATGCAGGGGTGAGGGGCTACACCTTC
TRBV2	TRBJ2-7	-	-	CASSELRPDSYEQYF	TGTGCCAGCAGTGAGCTCAGGCCCGACTCCTACGAGCAGTACTTC
TRBV10-3	TRBJ2-2	-	-	CAINRVGSVNTGELFF	TGTGCCATCAACCGCGTGGGGAGCGTAAACACCGGGGAGCTGTTTTTT
TRBV9	TRBJ2-7	-	-	CASSTNLEGSYEQYF	TGTGCCAGCAGCACCAACTTGGAGGGGTCCTACGAGCAGTACTTC
TRBV6-1	TRBJ2-5	TRBD2	-	CASSPGLVAETQYF	TGTGCCAGCAGCCCTGGACTAGTTGCGGAGACCCAGTACTTC
TRBV4-1	TRBJ2-2	TRBD1	-	CASSQTGGTGELFF	TGCGCCAGCAGCCAGACAGGGGGTACCGGGGAGCTGTTTTTT
TRBV27	TRBJ2-2	-	once	CASSTRGGELVNRVF	TGTGCCAGCAGTACCCGCGGAGGGGAGCTGGTAAATAGGGTTTTT
TRBV9	TRBJ2-3	TRBD2	-	CASSVGLAGLTDTQYF	TGTGCCAGCAGCGTAGGACTAGCGGGTCTCACAGATACGCAGTATTTT
TRBV6-6	TRBJ1-3	-	-	CASSENTIYF	TGTGCCAGCAGTGAGAACACCATATATTTT
TRBV7-8	TRBJ2-1	TRBD2	-	CASSFSGSSYNEQFF	TGTGCCAGCAGCTTTAGCGGGAGCTCCTACAATGAGCAGTTCTTC
TRBV18	TRBJ1-2	TRBD1	-	CASSPRGGPGTGVGYTF	TGTGCCAGCTCACCACGGGGGGGCCCGGGGACAGGGGTCGGCTACACCTTC
TRBV5-4	TRBJ2-5	TRBD2	few	CASSLFLLAGGQHKTQYF	TGTGCCAGCAGCTTGTTTCTACTAGCGGGGGGCCAGCACAAGACCCAGTACTTC
TRBV7-6	TRBJ2-3	TRBD1	-	CASSLQGYGTGAADTQYF	TGTGCCAGCAGCTTGCAGGGGTACGGGACAGGGGCAGCAGATACGCAGTATTTT
TRBV11-2	TRBJ2-1	TRBD2	-	CASSLAGAGGANEQFF	TGTGCCAGCAGCTTAGCCGGAGCGGGGGGTGCCAATGAGCAGTTCTTC
TRBV2	TRBJ2-7	-	-	CASSVERTTYEQYF	TGTGCCAGCAGTGTTGAGAGAACCACCTACGAGCAGTACTTC
TRBV6-5	TRBJ1-2	-	-	CASTRLEERYGYTF	TGTGCCAGCACTCGCCTCGAGGAGCGTTATGGCTACACCTTC
TRBV18	TRBJ1-1	-	-	CASSPRWGIEGTEAFF	TGTGCCAGCTCACCACGGTGGGGAATAGAGGGCACTGAAGCTTTCTTT
TRBV7-9	TRBJ2-1	TRBD1	-	CASSQGDRGHDEQFF	TGTGCCAGCAGCCAGGGGGACAGGGGGCACGATGAGCAGTTCTTC
TRBV6-4	TRBJ2-5	-	once	CASSDSPQETQYF	TGTGCCAGCAGTGACTCCCCGCAAGAGACCCAGTACTTC
TRBV7-2	TRBJ2-5	-	-	CASSQYRQSLVEQYF	TGTGCCAGCAGCCAATACCGACAGTCCCTAGTGGAGCAGTACTTC
TRBV19	TRBJ2-7	-	once	CASSSSSEQYF	TGTGCCAGTAGTAGTTCGTCCGAGCAGTACTTC
TRBV7-8	TRBJ1-1	TRBD1	few	CASSFGQGNTEAFF	TGTGCCAGCAGCTTCGGACAGGGGAACACTGAAGCTTTCTTT
TRBV5-4	TRBJ2-7	TRBD1	-	CASSTGDRASYEQYF	TGTGCCAGCAGCACGGGGGACAGGGCGTCCTACGAGCAGTACTTC
TRBV2	TRBJ2-5	-	-	CASRGYQETQYF	TGTGCCAGCAGGGGCTACCAAGAGACCCAGTACTTC
TRBV5-1	TRBJ1-1	-	few	CASRLENTEAFF	TGCGCCAGCAGACTAGAGAACACTGAAGCTTTCTTT
TRBV6-1	TRBJ1-6	TRBD1	-	CASSLTGLENSPLHF	TGTGCCAGCAGTTTGACAGGGTTGGAAAATTCACCCCTCCACTTT
TRBV15	TRBJ2-7	TRBD1	-	CATSRVGTGGYEQYF	TGTGCCACCAGCAGAGTTGGGACAGGGGGCTACGAGCAGTACTTC
TRBV19	TRBJ1-4	TRBD1	few	CASSNPGTVYNEKLFF	TGTGCCAGTAGTAACCCCGGGACAGTGTATAATGAAAAACTGTTTTTT
TRBV7-8	TRBJ1-2	TRBD1	once	CASSLRQGNYGYTF	TGTGCCAGCAGCCTTCGACAGGGGAACTATGGCTACACCTTC
TRBV11-3	TRBJ2-3	TRBD2	-	CASSTREGRTDTQYF	TGTGCCAGCAGCACTCGGGAGGGCCGCACAGATACGCAGTATTTT
TRBV11-2	TRBJ2-5	-	-	CASSLGSLGGDHQETQYF	TGTGCCAGCAGCTTAGGATCTCTAGGGGGGGACCACCAAGAGACCCAGTACTTC
TRBV28	TRBJ2-5	-	-	CASRSGGVETQYF	TGTGCCAGCAGATCGGGGGGCGTGGAGACCCAGTACTTC